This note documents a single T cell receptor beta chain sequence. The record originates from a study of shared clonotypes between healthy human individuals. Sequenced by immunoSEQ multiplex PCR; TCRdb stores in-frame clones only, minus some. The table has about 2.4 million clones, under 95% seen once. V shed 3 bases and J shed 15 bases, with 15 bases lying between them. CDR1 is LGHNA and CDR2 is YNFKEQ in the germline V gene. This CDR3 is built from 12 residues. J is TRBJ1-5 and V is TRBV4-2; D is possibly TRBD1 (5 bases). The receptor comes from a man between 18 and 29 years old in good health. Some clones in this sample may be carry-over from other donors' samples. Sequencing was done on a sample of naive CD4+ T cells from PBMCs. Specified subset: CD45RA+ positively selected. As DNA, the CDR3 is TGTGCCAGCAGCCACTTTGGGGGGTCGTGGCATTTT. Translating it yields CASSHFGGSWHF.